This T cell receptor (beta chain) was profiled in a study of T-cell reconstitution after alpha-beta-depleted transplantation in children listed by TCRdb under 2016. About the investigation overall: The study quantitatively tracked T-cell immune reconstitution after TCRalphabeta/CD19-depleted allogeneic hematopoietic cell transplantation in children using TCR repertoire profiling. Study-wide conclusions, independent of this receptor: Over the following months the frequencies of hyperexpanded clones went down, and after one year T-cell counts and TCRbeta diversity were mostly credited to newly produced T cells. About two months after transplant, the apparently early recovery of alphabetaT-cell counts reportedly depended on just several hundred clones that had expanded rapidly and came from non-depleted graft cells. In some patients, high TCRbeta diversity at day 60 was attributed to recipient T cells and intrathymic progenitors that had survived conditioning.

From the cysteine up to the phenylalanine, the CDR3 has a length of 14 residues. The read is trimmed to its CDR3 DNA, 42 bases read in frame from base 1. As encoded in the germline V gene, CDR1 is MNHEY while CDR2 is SVGEGT. Relative to germline, V is 4 bases shorter and J is 5 bases shorter, with 15 bases between their ends. This clonotype was seen at least ten times. Its recognized antigen is unknown. Base qualities were left out, and no much larger clone turns up one base away. The receptor library was made with PCR. The sample was run on an Illumina HiSeq 2500. Molecular barcoding was employed in the preparation of TCR libraries, with unique molecular identifiers being used to normalize TCRbeta repertoire quantification. TCRdb took the public reads, trimmed them with fastp at Q25, ran MiXCR for clone calling and kept in-frame beta chains. A single entry per CDR3 protein holds the most common genes and DNA from its merged rows. The sample records under 100,000 distinct CDR3 sequences, around 15% of which are singletons. The ten largest account for around 20% of the sample.

The sample's treatment or condition, from its label and the paper: allogeneic hematopoietic cell transplantation with graft depleted of TCRalphabeta T cells and CD19 B cells. The transplant recipients were children given TCRalphabeta/CD19-depleted allogeneic hematopoietic cell grafts. The receptor was isolated from a male patient aged 2 to 9 who had a stem cell transplant for acute lymphoblastic leukemia, so the T cells may come from the graft donor. The starting material was PBMCs, mostly from graft donor cells, obtained 180 days after TCRalphabeta/CD19-depleted stem cell transplant. This sequence uses TRBV6-2 or TRBV6-3 and TRBJ2-7, with the D gene call left open. The DNA sequence follows: TGTGCCAGCAGTTTCCAGACCCTAGAAGACGAGCAGTACTTC. Its protein is CASSFQTLEDEQYF.